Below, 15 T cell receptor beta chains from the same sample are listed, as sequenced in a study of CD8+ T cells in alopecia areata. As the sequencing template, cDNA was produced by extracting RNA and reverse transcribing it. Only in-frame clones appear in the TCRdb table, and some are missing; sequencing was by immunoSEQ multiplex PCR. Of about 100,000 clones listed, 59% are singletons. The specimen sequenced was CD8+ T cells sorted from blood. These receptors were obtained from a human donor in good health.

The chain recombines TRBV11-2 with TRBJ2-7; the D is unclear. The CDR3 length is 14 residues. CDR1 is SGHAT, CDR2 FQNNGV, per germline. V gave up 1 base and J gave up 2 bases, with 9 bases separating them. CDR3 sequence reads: CASSLGIGTYEQYF. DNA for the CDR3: TGTGCCAGCAGCTTAGGCATAGGAACCTACGAGCAGTACTTC.

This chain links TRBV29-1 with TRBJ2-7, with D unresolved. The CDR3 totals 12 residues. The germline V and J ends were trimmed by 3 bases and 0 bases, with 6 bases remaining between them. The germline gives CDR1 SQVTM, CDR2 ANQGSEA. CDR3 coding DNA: TGCAGCGTTGACGGTGACTCCTACGAGCAGTACTTC. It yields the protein CSVDGDSYEQYF.

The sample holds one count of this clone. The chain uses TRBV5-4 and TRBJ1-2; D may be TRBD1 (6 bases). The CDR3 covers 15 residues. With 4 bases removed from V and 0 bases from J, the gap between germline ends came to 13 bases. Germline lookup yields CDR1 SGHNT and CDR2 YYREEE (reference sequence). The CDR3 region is CASSGGTSTNYGYTF. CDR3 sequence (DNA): TGTGCCAGCAGCGGAGGGACATCTACTAACTATGGCTACACCTTC.

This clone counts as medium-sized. The CDR3: CASSPPGGHEQYF. The DNA of the CDR3 is TGTGCCAGCAGCCCTCCCGGGGGCCACGAGCAGTACTTC. V and J are TRBV7-8 and TRBJ2-7; the D gene could be TRBD1 or TRBD2 (6 bases each). The germline V and J ends were trimmed by 5 bases and 5 bases, with 13 bases remaining between them. CDR3 length: 13 residues. CDR1 is SGHVS, CDR2 FQNEAQ, per germline.

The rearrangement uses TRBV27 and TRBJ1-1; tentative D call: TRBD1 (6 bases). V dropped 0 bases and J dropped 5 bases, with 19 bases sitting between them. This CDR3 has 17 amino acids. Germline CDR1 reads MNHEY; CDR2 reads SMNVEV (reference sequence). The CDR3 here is CASSLSGATGMRTEAFF. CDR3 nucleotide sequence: TGTGCCAGCAGTTTATCGGGCGCTACAGGGATGAGAACTGAAGCTTTCTTT.

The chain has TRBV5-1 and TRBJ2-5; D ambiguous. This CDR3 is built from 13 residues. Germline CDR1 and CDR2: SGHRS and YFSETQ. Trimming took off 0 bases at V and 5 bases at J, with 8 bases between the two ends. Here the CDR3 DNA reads TGCGCCAGCAGCTTGGGGCTCTTTGAGACCCAGTACTTC. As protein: CASSLGLFETQYF.

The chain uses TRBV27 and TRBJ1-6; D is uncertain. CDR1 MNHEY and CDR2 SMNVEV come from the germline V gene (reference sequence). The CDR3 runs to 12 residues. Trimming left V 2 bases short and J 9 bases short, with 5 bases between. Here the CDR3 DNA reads TGTGCCAGCAGTTTACTGGGTTCACCCCTCCACTTT. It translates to CASSLLGSPLHF.

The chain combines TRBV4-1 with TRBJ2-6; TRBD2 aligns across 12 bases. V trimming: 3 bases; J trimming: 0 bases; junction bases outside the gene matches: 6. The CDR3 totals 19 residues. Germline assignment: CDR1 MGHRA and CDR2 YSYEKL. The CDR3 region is CASSQGGLAGLSGANVLTF. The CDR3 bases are TGCGCCAGCAGCCAGGGGGGACTAGCGGGCCTCTCTGGGGCCAACGTCCTGACTTTC.

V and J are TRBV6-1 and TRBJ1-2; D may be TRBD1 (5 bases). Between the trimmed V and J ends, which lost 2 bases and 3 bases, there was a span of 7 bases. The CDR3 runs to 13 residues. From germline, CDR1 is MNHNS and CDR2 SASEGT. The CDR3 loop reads CASSEMGDYGYTF. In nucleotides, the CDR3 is TGTGCCAGCAGTGAAATGGGGGACTATGGCTACACCTTC.

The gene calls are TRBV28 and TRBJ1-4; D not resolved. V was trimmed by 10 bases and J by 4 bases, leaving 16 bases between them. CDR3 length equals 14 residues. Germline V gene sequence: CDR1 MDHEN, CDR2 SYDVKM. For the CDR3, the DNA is TGTGCCACCTCGGACCCCCGGGGTAATGAAAAACTGTTTTTT. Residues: CATSDPRGNEKLFF.

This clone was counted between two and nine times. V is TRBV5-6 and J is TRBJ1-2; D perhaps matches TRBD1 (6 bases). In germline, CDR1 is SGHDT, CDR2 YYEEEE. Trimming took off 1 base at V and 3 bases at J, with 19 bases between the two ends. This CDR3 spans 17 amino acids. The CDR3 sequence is CASSLSGDGTYDYGYTF. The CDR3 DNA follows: TGTGCCAGCAGCTTGTCAGGGGATGGTACATACGACTATGGCTACACCTTC.

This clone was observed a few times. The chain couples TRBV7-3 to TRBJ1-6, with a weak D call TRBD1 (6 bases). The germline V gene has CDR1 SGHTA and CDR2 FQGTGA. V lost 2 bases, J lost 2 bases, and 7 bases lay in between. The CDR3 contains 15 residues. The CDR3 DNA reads TGTGCCAGCAGCTTACAGGGGACCTATAATTCACCCCTCCACTTT. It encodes CASSLQGTYNSPLHF.

CDR3 in DNA: TGTGCCAGCAGCTTAGGAGCTTACACTGAAGCTTTCTTT. It encodes CASSLGAYTEAFF. The chain combines TRBV7-2 with TRBJ1-1; D call uncertain. Germline V gene sequence: CDR1 SGHTA, CDR2 FQGNSA. V lost 1 base, J lost 3 bases, and 6 bases lay in between. CDR3 length: 13 amino acids.

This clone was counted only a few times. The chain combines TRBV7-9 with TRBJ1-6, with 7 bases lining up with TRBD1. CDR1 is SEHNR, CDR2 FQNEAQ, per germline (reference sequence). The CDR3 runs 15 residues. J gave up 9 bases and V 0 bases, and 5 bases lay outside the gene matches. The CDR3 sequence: CASSLAVGGGSPLHF. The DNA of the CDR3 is TGTGCCAGCAGCTTAGCGGTAGGGGGCGGTTCACCCCTCCACTTT.

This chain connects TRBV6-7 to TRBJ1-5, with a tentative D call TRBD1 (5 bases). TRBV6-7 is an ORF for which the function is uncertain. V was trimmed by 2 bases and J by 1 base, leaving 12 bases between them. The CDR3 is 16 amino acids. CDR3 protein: CASSYPDISSNQPQHF. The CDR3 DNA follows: TGTGCCAGCAGTTACCCGGACATCAGCAGCAATCAGCCCCAGCATTTT.